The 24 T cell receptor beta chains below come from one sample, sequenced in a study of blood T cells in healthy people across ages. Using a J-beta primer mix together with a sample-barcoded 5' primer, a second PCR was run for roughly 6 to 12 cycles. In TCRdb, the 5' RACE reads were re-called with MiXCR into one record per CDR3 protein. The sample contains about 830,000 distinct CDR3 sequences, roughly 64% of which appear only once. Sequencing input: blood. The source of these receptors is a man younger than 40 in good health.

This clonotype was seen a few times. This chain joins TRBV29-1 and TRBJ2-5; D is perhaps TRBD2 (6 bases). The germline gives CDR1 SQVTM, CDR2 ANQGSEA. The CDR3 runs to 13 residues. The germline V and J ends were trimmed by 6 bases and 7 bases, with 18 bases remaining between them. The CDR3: CSVEVGGGGTQYF. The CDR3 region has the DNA TGCAGCGTGGAGGTGGGGGGTGGAGGGACCCAGTACTTC. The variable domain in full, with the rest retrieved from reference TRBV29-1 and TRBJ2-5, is SAVISQKPSRDICQRGTSLTIQCQVDSQVTMMFWYRQQPGQSLTLIATANQGSEATYESGFVIDKFPISRPNLTFSTLTVSNMSPEDSSIYLCSVEVGGGGTQYFGPGTRLLVL.

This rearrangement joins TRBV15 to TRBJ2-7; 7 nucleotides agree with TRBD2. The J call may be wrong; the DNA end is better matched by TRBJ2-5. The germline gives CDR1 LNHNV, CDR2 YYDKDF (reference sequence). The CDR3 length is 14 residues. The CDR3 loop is CATSSRAGVETQYF. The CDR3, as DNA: TGTGCCACCAGCAGCAGGGCGGGAGTCGAGACCCAGTACTTC.

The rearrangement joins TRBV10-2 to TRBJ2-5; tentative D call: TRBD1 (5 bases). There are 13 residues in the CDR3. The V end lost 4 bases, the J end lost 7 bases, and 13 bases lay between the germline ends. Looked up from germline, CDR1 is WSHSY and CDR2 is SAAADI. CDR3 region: CASSVGREGTQYF. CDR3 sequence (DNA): TGCGCCAGCAGTGTGGGCAGGGAAGGGACCCAGTACTTC.

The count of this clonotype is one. The CDR3 sequence: CASSYERTSGSWGETQYF. Written as DNA, the CDR3 is TGTGCCAGCAGCTATGAGAGGACTAGCGGGAGCTGGGGAGAGACCCAGTACTTC. The chain employs TRBV7-2 and TRBJ2-5; 13 bases align to TRBD2. This CDR3 has 18 amino acids. V trimming: 4 bases; J trimming: 4 bases; junction bases outside the gene matches: 12. Germline values: CDR1 SGHTA, CDR2 FQGNSA.

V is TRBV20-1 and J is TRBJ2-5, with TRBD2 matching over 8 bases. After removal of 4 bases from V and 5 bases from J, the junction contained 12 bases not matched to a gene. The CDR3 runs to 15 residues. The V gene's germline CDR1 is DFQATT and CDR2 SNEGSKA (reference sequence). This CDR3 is CSAILGTRVSETQYF. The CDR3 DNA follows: TGCAGTGCTATCCTCGGGACTAGGGTGTCGGAGACCCAGTACTTC.

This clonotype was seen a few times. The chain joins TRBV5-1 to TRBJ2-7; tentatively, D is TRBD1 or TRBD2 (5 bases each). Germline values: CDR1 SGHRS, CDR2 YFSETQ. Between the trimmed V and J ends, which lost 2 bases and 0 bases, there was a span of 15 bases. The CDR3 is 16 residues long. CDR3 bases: TGCGCCAGCAGCTTATTAGGCCGGGACGTCTCCTACGAGCAGTACTTC. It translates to CASSLLGRDVSYEQYF.

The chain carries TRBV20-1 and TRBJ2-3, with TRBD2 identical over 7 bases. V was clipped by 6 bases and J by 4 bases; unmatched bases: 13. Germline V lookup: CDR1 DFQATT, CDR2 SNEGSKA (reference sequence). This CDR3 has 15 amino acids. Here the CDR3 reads CSASTGSGIPDTQYF. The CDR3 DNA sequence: TGCAGTGCCTCAACAGGCAGCGGGATTCCAGATACGCAGTATTTT.

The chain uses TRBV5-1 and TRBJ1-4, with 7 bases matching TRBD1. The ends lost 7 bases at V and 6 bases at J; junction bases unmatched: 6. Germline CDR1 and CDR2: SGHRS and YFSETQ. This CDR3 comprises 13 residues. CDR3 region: CASADRNDEKLFF. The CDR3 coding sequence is TGCGCCAGCGCGGACAGGAATGATGAAAAACTGTTTTTT.

The CDR3 bases are TGCAGTGCTAGCAAAGGGGCTAGGGATACGCAGTATTTT. It translates to CSASKGARDTQYF. The J gene is TRBJ2-3, the V gene TRBV20-1; TRBD1 might be the D (5 bases). The CDR3 sequence is 13 residues long. Per germline, CDR1 DFQATT and CDR2 SNEGSKA (reference sequence). V lost 3 bases and J lost 6, with 13 bases in between.

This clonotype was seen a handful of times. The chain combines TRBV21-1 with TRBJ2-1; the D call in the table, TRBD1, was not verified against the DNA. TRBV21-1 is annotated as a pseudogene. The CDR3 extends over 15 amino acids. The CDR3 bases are TGTGCCAGCAGCCACCCGAGTTGGGGGAACAATGAGCAGTTCTTC. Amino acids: CASSHPSWGNNEQFF.

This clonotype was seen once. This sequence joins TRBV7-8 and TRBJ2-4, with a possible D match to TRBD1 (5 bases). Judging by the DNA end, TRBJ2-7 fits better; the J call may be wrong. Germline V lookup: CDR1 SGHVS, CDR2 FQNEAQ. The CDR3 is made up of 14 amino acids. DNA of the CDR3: TGTGCCACTCACCAGGGCTCAAGGGACTACGAGCAGTACTTC. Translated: CATHQGSRDYEQYF.

This CDR3 is CASSLGQGLHGYTF. Here the CDR3 DNA reads TGTGCCAGCAGTTTAGGACAGGGGCTACATGGCTACACCTTC. This chain connects TRBV27 to TRBJ1-2; 9 bases agree with TRBD1. The V gene end was trimmed by 2 bases and the J gene end by 6 bases; junction bases not matched to a gene: 4. The CDR3 length is 14 residues. Germline-derived CDR1 and CDR2 are MNHEY and SMNVEV (reference sequence).

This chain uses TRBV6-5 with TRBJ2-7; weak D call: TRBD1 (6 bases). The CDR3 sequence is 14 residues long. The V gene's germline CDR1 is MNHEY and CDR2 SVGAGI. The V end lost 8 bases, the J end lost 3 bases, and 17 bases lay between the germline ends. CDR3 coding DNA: TGTGCCAGCGGGCCCGCGCAGGGGCTCTACGAGCAGTACTTC. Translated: CASGPAQGLYEQYF.

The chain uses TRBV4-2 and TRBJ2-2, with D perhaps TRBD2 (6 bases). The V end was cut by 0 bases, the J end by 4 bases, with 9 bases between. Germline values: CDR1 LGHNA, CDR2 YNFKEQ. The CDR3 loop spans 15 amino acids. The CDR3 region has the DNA TGTGCCAGCAGCCAAGAGCGGGGAGTCACCGGGGAGCTGTTTTTT. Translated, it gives CASSQERGVTGELFF.

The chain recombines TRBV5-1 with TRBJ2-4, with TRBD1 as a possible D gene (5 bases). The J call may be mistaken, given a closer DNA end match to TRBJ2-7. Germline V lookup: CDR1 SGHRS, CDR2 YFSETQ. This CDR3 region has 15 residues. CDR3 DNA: TGCGCCAGCAGCTTGATGGGGCTAAACAGGAACGAGCAGTACTTC. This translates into CASSLMGLNRNEQYF.

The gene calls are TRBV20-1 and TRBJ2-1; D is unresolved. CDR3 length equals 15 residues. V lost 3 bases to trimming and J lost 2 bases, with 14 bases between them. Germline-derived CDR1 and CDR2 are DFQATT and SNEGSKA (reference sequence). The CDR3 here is CSASVPLRTYNEQFF. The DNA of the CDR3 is TGCAGTGCTAGTGTGCCCCTAAGGACCTACAATGAGCAGTTCTTC.

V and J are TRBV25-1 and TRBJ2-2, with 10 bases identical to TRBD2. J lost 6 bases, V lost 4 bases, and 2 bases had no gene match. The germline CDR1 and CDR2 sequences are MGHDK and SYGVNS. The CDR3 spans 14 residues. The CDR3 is CASSGTSGAGELFF. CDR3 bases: TGTGCCAGCAGTGGGACTAGCGGAGCCGGGGAGCTGTTTTTT.

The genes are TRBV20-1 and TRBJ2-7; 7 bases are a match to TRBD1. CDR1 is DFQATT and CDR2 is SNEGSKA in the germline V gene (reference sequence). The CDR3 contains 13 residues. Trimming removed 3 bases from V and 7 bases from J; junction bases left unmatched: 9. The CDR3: CSARETGDSEQYF. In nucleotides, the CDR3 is TGCAGTGCTAGGGAAACAGGGGACAGTGAGCAGTACTTC.

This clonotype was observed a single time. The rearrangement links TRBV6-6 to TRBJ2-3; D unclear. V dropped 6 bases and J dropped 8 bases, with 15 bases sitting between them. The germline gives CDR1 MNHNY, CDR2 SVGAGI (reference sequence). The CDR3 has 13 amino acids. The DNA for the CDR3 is TGTGCCAGCAGCAACACACTCAGTGGTACGCAGTATTTT. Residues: CASSNTLSGTQYF.

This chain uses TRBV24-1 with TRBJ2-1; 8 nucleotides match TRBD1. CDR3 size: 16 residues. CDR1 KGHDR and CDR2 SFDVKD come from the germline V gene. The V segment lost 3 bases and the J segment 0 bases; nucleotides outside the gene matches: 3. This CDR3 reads CATSDRQGSSYNEQFF. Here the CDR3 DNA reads TGTGCCACCAGTGATCGACAGGGGAGCTCCTACAATGAGCAGTTCTTC.

The CDR3 DNA sequence: TGTGCCAGCAGCATACCGCCTCTAGGAGCGCAGTACTTC. It encodes CASSIPPLGAQYF. V and J are TRBV7-3 and TRBJ2-4; no reliable D call. V dropped 5 bases and J dropped 13 bases, with 18 bases sitting between them. The V gene's germline CDR1 is SGHTA and CDR2 FQGTGA. This CDR3 comprises 13 residues.

The CDR3: CASSLRGAENSPLHF. The CDR3 bases are TGTGCCAGCAGCCTCCGAGGGGCGGAGAATTCACCCCTCCACTTT. J is TRBJ1-6 and V is TRBV2; tentatively, D is TRBD1 (5 bases). Germline V CDR1 and CDR2: SNHLY, FYNNEI. The length of the CDR3 is 15 residues. Trimming took off 6 bases at V and 7 bases at J, with 16 bases between the two ends.

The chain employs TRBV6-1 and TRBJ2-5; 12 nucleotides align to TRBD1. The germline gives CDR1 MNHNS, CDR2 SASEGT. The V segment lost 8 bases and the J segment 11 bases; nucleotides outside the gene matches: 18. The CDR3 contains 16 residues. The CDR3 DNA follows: TGTGCCAGCGGTGGCCTGCCGGGACAGGGGGCTCGAGAGCAGTACTTC. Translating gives CASGGLPGQGAREQYF.

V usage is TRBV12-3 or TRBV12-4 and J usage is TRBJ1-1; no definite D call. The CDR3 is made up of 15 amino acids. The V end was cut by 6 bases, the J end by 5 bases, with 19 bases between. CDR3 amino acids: CASRTRGGLGTEAFF. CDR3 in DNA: TGTGCCAGCAGGACCCGGGGAGGTTTGGGAACTGAAGCTTTCTTT.